This record covers a single TCR beta chain. No antigen is known for it. The sample is drawn from a study of identical twins. TCRdb recomputed calls from the 5' RACE reads with MiXCR, one row per CDR3 protein. The sample lists around 490,000 distinct CDR3 sequences; about 22% were seen once. Findings of the study overall: With monozygotic twins, out-of-frame TCR alpha sharing exceeded what models estimated.

The CDR3 extends over 16 amino acids. Germline V gene data show CDR1 as SGDLS and CDR2 as YYNGEE. Trimming removed 0 bases from V and 2 bases from J; junction bases left unmatched: 6. The same sample was also used in a study of yellow fever vaccine responses in identical twins.

The receptor was isolated from a woman under 30 in good health. V usage is TRBV9 and J usage is TRBJ2-7, with 9 nucleotides matching TRBD2. The sequenced material came from CD4+ T cells sorted from blood. CDR3 protein: CASSVGLLAGPYEQYF. The CDR3 DNA follows: TGTGCCAGCAGCGTAGGTCTCCTAGCGGGACCCTACGAGCAGTACTTC. Filled out from reference TRBV9 and TRBJ2-7, the complete variable domain reads DSGVTQTPKHLITATGQRVTLRCSPRSGDLSVYWYQQSLDQGLQFLIQYYNGEERAKGNILERFSAQQFPDLHSELNLSSLELGDSALYFCASSVGLLAGPYEQYFGPGTRLTVT.